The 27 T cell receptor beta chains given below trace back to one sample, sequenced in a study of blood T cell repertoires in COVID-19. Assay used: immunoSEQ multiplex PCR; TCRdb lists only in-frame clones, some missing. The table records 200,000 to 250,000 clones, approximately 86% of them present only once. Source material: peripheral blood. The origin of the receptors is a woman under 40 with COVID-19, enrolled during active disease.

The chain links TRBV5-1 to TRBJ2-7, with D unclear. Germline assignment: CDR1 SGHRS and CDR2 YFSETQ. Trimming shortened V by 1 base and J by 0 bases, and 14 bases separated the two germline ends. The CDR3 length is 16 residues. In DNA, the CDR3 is TGCGCCAGCAGCTTGAGAGGTGGGTCGAGCTCCTACGAGCAGTACTTC. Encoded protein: CASSLRGGSSSYEQYF.

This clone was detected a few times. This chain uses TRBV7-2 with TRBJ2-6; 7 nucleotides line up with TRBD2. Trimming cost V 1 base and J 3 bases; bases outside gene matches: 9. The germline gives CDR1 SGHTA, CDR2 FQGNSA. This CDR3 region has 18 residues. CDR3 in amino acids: CASSLELASFFGANVLTF. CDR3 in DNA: TGTGCCAGCAGCTTAGAACTAGCGTCTTTCTTTGGGGCCAACGTCCTGACTTTC.

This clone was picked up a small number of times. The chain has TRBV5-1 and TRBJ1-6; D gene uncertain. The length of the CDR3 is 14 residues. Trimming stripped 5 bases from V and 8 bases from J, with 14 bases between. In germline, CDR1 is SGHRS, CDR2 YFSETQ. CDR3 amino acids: CASRDAGGDSPLHF. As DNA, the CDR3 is TGCGCCAGCAGGGACGCGGGTGGGGATTCACCCCTCCACTTT.

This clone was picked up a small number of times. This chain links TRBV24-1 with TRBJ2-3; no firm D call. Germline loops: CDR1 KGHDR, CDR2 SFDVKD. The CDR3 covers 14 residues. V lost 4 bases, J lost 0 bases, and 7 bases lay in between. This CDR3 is CATSDSFSTDTQYF. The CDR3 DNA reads TGTGCCACCAGTGACTCTTTTAGCACAGATACGCAGTATTTT.

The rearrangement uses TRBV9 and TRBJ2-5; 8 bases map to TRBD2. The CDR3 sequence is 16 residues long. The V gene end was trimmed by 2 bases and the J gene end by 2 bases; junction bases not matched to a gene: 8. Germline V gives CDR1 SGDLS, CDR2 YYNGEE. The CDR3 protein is CASSVGAGGTQETQYF. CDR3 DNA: TGTGCCAGCAGCGTCGGGGCGGGAGGAACACAAGAGACCCAGTACTTC.

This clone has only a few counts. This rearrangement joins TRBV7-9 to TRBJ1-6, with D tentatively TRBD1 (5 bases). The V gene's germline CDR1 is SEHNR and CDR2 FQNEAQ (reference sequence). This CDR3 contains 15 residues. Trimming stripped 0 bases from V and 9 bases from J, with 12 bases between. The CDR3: CASSLAGALGSPLHF. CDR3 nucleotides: TGTGCCAGCAGCTTAGCTGGGGCTCTTGGTTCACCCCTCCACTTT.

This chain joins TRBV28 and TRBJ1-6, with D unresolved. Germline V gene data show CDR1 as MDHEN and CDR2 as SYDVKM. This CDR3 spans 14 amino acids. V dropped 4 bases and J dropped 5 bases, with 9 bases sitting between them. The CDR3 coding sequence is TGTGCCAGCAGTTCGGCGGGAGATAATTCACCCCTCCACTTT. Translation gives CASSSAGDNSPLHF.

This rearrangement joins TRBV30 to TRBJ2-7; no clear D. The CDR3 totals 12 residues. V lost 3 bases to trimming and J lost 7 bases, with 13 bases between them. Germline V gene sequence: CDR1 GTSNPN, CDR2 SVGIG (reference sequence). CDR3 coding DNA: TGTGCCTGGAGCAAGAGCTCCCTAGAGCAGTACTTC. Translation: CAWSKSSLEQYF.

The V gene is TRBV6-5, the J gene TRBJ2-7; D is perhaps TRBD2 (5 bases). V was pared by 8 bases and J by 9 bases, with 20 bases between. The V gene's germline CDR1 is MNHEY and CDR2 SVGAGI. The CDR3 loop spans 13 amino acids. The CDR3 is CASGMRDANRQYF. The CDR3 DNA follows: TGTGCCAGCGGAATGAGGGATGCGAATCGGCAGTACTTC.

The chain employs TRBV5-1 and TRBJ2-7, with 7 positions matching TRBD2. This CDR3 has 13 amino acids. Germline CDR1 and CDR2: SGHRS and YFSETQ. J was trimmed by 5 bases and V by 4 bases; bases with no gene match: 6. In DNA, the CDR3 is TGCGCCAGCAGCCCGACTAGCTCAGACGAGCAGTACTTC. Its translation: CASSPTSSDEQYF.

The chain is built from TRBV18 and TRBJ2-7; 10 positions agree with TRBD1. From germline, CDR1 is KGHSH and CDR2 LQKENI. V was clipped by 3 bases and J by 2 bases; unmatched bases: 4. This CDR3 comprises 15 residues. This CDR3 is CASSPPGTGAYEQYF. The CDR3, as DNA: TGTGCCAGCTCACCCCCGGGGACAGGGGCCTACGAGCAGTACTTC.

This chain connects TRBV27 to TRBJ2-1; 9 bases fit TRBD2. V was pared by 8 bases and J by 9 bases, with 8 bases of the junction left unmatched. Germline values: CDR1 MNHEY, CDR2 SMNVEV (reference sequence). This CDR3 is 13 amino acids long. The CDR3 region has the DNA TGTGCCAGCGGCTCGGCGGGGGGGCGTGAGCAGTTCTTC. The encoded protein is CASGSAGGREQFF.

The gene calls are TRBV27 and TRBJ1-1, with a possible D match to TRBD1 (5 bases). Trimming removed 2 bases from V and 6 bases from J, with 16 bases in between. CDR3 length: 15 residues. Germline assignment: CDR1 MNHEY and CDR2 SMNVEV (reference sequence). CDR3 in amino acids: CASSLRTWGEAEAFF. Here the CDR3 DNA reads TGTGCCAGCAGTTTAAGGACCTGGGGCGAGGCTGAAGCTTTCTTT.

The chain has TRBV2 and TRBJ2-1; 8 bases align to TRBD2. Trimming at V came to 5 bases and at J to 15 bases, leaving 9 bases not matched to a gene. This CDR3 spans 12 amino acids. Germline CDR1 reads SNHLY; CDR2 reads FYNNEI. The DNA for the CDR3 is TGTGCCAGCAGTCCTGGTAGCGGGATGTGGTTCTTC. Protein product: CASSPGSGMWFF.

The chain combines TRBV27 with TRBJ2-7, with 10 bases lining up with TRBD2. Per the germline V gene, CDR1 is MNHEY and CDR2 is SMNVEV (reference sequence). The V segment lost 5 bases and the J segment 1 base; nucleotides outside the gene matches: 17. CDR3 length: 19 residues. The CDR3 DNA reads TGTGCCAGCAGTCTTAATCCCTCCCGTCTAGCGGGGGAGTCCTACGAGCAGTACTTC. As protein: CASSLNPSRLAGESYEQYF.

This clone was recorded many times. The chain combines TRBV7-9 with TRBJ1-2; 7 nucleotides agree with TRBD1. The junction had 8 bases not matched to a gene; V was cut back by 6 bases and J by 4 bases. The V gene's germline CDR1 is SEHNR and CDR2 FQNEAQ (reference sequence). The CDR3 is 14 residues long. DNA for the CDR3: TGTGCCAGCAGTTACGAAGGGGGCGGCTATGGCTACACCTTC. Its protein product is CASSYEGGGYGYTF.

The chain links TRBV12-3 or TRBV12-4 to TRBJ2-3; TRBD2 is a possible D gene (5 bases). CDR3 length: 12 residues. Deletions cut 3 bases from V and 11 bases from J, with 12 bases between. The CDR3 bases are TGTGCCAGCAGTTTTGGGGTGAGGGTGCAGTATTTT. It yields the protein CASSFGVRVQYF.

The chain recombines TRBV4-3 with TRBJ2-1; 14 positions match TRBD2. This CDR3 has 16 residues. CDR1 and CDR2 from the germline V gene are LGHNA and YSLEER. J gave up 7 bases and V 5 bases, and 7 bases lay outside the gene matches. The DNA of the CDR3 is TGCGCCAGCAGCTTCTGGGGACTAGCGGGAGAGAATGAGCAGTTCTTC. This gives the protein CASSFWGLAGENEQFF.

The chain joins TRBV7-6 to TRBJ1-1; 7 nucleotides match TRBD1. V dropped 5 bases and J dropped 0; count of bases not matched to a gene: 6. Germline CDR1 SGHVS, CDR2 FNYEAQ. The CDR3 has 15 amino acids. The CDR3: CASSPNRGMNTEAFF. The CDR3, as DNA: TGTGCCAGCAGCCCCAACAGGGGAATGAACACTGAAGCTTTCTTT. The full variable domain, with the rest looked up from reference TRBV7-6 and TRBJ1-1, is GAGVSQSPRYKVTKRGQDVALRCDPISGHVSLYWYRQALGQGPEFLTYFNYEAQQDKSGLPNDRFSAERPEGSISTLTIQRTEQRDSAMYRCASSPNRGMNTEAFFGQGTRLTVV.

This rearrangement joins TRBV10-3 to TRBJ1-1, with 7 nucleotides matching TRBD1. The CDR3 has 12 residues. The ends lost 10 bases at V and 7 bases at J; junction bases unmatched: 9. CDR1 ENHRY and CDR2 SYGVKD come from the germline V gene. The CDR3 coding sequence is TGTGCCACCGCAAAAGGACAGGTTGAAGCTTTCTTT. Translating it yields CATAKGQVEAFF.

The CDR3 reads CASSWADNEQFF. In nucleotides, the CDR3 is TGTGCCAGCAGCTGGGCCGACAATGAGCAGTTCTTC. The chain combines TRBV6-6 with TRBJ2-1; D uncertain. V shed 6 bases and J shed 5 bases, with 8 bases lying between them. Germline V gene sequence: CDR1 MNHNY, CDR2 SVGAGI (reference sequence). CDR3 size: 12 residues.

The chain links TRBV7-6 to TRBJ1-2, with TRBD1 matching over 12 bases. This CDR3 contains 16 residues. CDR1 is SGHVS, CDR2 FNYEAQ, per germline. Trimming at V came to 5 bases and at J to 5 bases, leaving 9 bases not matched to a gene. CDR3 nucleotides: TGTGCCAGCAGCCGGGGGACAGGGGGCCGAGGATATGGCTACACCTTC. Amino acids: CASSRGTGGRGYGYTF. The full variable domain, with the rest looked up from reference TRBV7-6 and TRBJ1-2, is GAGVSQSPRYKVTKRGQDVALRCDPISGHVSLYWYRQALGQGPEFLTYFNYEAQQDKSGLPNDRFSAERPEGSISTLTIQRTEQRDSAMYRCASSRGTGGRGYGYTFGSGTRLTVV.

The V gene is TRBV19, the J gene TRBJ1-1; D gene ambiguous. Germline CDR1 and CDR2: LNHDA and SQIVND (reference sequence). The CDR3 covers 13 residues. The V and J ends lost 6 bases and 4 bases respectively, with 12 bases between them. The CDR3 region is CASRRGLTTEAFF. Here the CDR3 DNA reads TGTGCCAGTAGGCGAGGACTAACCACTGAAGCTTTCTTT.

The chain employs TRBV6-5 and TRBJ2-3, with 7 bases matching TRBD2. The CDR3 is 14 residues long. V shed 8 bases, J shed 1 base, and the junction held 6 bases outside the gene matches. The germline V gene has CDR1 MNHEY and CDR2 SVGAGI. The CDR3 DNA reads TGTGCCAGCGGGAGGGGCGCGGGCACAGATACGCAGTATTTT. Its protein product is CASGRGAGTDTQYF.

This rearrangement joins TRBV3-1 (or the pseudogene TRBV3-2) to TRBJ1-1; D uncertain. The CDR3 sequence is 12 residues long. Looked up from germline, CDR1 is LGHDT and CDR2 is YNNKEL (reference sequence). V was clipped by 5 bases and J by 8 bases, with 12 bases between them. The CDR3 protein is CASSTLPHEAFF. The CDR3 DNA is TGTGCCAGCAGCACTCTACCCCACGAAGCTTTCTTT.

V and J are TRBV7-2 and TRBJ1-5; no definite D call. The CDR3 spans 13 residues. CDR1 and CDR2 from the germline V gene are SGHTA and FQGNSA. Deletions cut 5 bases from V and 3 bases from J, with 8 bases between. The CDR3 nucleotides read TGTGCCAGCAGCCCCGGGGACAATCAGCCCCAGCATTTT. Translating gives CASSPGDNQPQHF.

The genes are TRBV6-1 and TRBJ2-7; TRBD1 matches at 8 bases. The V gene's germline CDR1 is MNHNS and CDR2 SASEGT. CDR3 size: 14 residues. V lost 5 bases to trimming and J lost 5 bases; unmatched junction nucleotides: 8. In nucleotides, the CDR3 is TGTGCCAGCAGTTCCCGGGACAGGCTACACGAGCAGTACTTC. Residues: CASSSRDRLHEQYF.